The 14 T cell receptor beta chains listed next were all sequenced from one sample in a study of long-term antiretroviral therapy in people with HIV. A v3.0 immunoSEQ assay was performed at survey level. The protocol was immunoSEQ multiplex PCR, while the TCRdb copy is restricted to in-frame clones and leaves out a portion. Of around 23,000 clones in the sample, roughly 77% are singletons; the top ten hold approximately 5.7%. The sequences come from unsorted PBMCs, collected 4.4 years after starting antiretroviral therapy. The receptors were sampled from a young man with HIV.

A few counts support this clone. The chain links TRBV9 to TRBJ1-2; perhaps TRBD1 as D (6 bases). The V and J ends lost 0 bases and 2 bases respectively, with 11 bases between them. Germline CDR1 SGDLS, CDR2 YYNGEE. The CDR3 totals 15 residues. The CDR3 nucleotides are TGTGCCAGCAGCGTAGGGGGGGCTGACAACTATGGCTACACCTTC. The encoded protein is CASSVGGADNYGYTF.

This clone was recorded a few times. The CDR3 spells CASTQGDSTYEQYF. The CDR3 DNA sequence: TGTGCCAGCACACAGGGGGACAGCACCTACGAGCAGTACTTC. The genes are TRBV7-6 and TRBJ2-7, with TRBD1 identical over 8 bases. J was trimmed by 2 bases and V by 7 bases; bases with no gene match: 7. The CDR3 extends over 14 amino acids. The germline gives CDR1 SGHVS, CDR2 FNYEAQ.

The gene calls are TRBV5-1 and TRBJ1-2; 7 positions agree with TRBD1. In germline, CDR1 is SGHRS, CDR2 YFSETQ. The CDR3 has 12 residues. The J segment lost 3 bases and the V segment lost 4 bases, leaving 0 bases of the junction unmatched. DNA for the CDR3: TGCGCCAGCAGCGGGACAGACTATGGCTACACCTTC. Its translation is CASSGTDYGYTF.

This clone counts as medium-sized. The genes are TRBV9 and TRBJ1-6; no firm D call. The CDR3 spans 13 residues. V was shortened by 2 bases and J by 0 bases, with 0 bases between the two germline ends. CDR1 and CDR2 from the germline V gene are SGDLS and YYNGEE. The CDR3 DNA is TGTGCCAGCAGCGTCTCCTATAATTCACCCCTCCACTTT. Amino acid sequence: CASSVSYNSPLHF.

V gene TRBV6-5 combines with J gene TRBJ2-7; possible D gene TRBD2, 5 bases. V was shortened by 7 bases and J by 3 bases, with 19 bases between the two germline ends. Germline loops: CDR1 MNHEY, CDR2 SVGAGI. CDR3 length equals 15 residues. The CDR3 sequence: CASTPPGRTLYEQYF. The CDR3 DNA follows: TGTGCCAGCACCCCCCCCGGACGGACTCTCTACGAGCAGTACTTC.

This chain connects TRBV18 to TRBJ2-2; D possibly corresponds to TRBD2 (6 bases). V was clipped by 5 bases and J by 0 bases, with 16 bases between them. The germline V gene has CDR1 KGHSH and CDR2 LQKENI. CDR3 length: 17 residues. CDR3 DNA: TGTGCCAGCTCAACATCCTACGGGAGAACGAACACCGGGGAGCTGTTTTTT. Translation gives CASSTSYGRTNTGELFF. The full variable domain, its missing parts supplied by reference TRBV18 and TRBJ2-2, is NAGVMQNPRHLVRRRGQEARLRCSPMKGHSHVYWYRQLPEEGLKFMVYLQKENIIDESGMPKERFSAEFPKEGPSILRIQQVVRGDSAAYFCASSTSYGRTNTGELFFGEGSRLTVL.

V gene TRBV5-1 combines with J gene TRBJ2-3; 9 bases are shared with TRBD2. The trim removed 0 bases at V and 4 bases at J, leaving 6 bases unmatched. In germline, CDR1 is SGHRS, CDR2 YFSETQ. The CDR3 totals 16 residues. For the CDR3, the DNA is TGCGCCAGCAGCTTGGCACTAGCGGGCCCGCCAGATACGCAGTATTTT. It translates to CASSLALAGPPDTQYF.

This chain links TRBV19 with TRBJ1-1, with D uncertain. Trimming took off 11 bases at V and 0 bases at J, with 10 bases between the two ends. CDR3 length: 12 amino acids. The V gene's germline CDR1 is LNHDA and CDR2 SQIVND (reference sequence). CDR3 protein: CASFGLNTEAFF. In nucleotides, the CDR3 is TGTGCCTCCTTCGGTCTGAACACTGAAGCTTTCTTT.

The chain is built from TRBV5-1 and TRBJ1-5; 10 bases align to TRBD1. Germline V gene lookup returns CDR1 SGHRS and CDR2 YFSETQ. The ends lost 2 bases at V and 6 bases at J; junction bases unmatched: 5. This CDR3 has 15 amino acids. The CDR3 reads CASSFDRGQGQPQHF. CDR3 in DNA: TGCGCCAGCAGCTTCGACAGGGGGCAAGGTCAGCCCCAGCATTTT.

The CDR3 loop reads CATSGPRTETYEQYF. DNA for the CDR3: TGTGCCACCAGCGGACCCAGGACGGAGACCTACGAGCAGTACTTC. The chain carries TRBV15 and TRBJ2-7; unclear D gene. The CDR3 is 15 amino acids. CDR1 LNHNV and CDR2 YYDKDF come from the germline V gene (reference sequence). Trimming took off 5 bases at V and 2 bases at J, with 16 bases between the two ends. Filled out from reference TRBV15 and TRBJ2-7, the complete variable domain reads DAMVIQNPRYQVTQFGKPVTLSCSQTLNHNVMYWYQQKSSQAPKLLFHYYDKDFNNEADTPDNFQSRRPNTSFCFLDIRSPGLGDTAMYLCATSGPRTETYEQYFGPGTRLTVT.

The chain couples TRBV19 to TRBJ2-2; no definite D call. Germline CDR1 and CDR2: LNHDA and SQIVND (reference sequence). There are 13 residues in the CDR3. Trimming took off 7 bases at V and 3 bases at J, with 9 bases between the two ends. CDR3 sequence (DNA): TGTGCCAGTAAGAATACCGACACCGGGGAGCTGTTTTTT. Amino acid sequence: CASKNTDTGELFF.

Here the CDR3 DNA reads TGTGCCAGCAGCGCGGATCCGGGACAGGGAGATTTATTCTATGGCTACACCTTC. Translated: CASSADPGQGDLFYGYTF. The chain couples TRBV7-2 to TRBJ1-2; 9 bases agree with TRBD1. Trimming took 5 bases from V and 4 from J; bases not matched to a gene: 17. This CDR3 is built from 18 residues. The germline V gene encodes CDR1 SGHTA and CDR2 FQGNSA.

The chain couples TRBV5-1 to TRBJ1-1, with TRBD1 identical over 8 bases. Looked up from germline, CDR1 is SGHRS and CDR2 is YFSETQ. The CDR3 length is 13 residues. The trim removed 2 bases at V and 6 bases at J, leaving 3 bases unmatched. The CDR3 sequence is CASSFDRGAEAFF. CDR3 DNA: TGCGCCAGCAGCTTCGACAGGGGCGCTGAAGCTTTCTTT.

The chain is built from TRBV13 and TRBJ2-1, with TRBD2 identical over 9 bases. V shed 5 bases and J 12 bases; nucleotides not matched to a gene: 8. This CDR3 region has 13 residues. Germline CDR1 PRHDT, CDR2 FYEKMQ (reference sequence). This CDR3 reads CASSTGLAKVQFF. The CDR3 nucleotides read TGTGCCAGCAGCACGGGACTAGCTAAGGTGCAGTTCTTC. Drawing the rest from reference TRBV13 and TRBJ2-1, the complete variable domain is AAGVIQSPRHLIKEKRETATLKCYPIPRHDTVYWYQQGPGQDPQFLISFYEKMQSDKGSIPDRFSAQQFSDYHSELNMSSLELGDSALYFCASSTGLAKVQFFGPGTRLTVL.